This TCR beta chain appears in the sequencing data of a study of blood T cell repertoires in COVID-19. Background on the study: Acute-phase and convalescent COVID-19 samples originated in the United States, Italy and Spain. From T cells, B-cell-depleted T cells, or PBMCs came the material, which was cDNA or gDNA.

Original methodology: Reference gene primer amplification gave nucleated cell count estimates. The protocol was immunoSEQ multiplex PCR, while the TCRdb copy is restricted to in-frame clones and leaves out a portion. From that table come the V and J calls and clone size; the DNA was used to work out D and trimming. The table includes some 100,000 clones, 91% detected once. The sequencing sample was made of peripheral blood. The TCR was taken from a human donor with active COVID-19. The donor label of this sample is uncertain.

CDR3 in amino acids: CASSQGPGTGGHEQFF. The CDR3 DNA reads as TGTGCCAGCAGCCAAGGACCGGGGACAGGGGGACATGAGCAGTTCTTC. The V and J genes are TRBV4-2 and TRBJ2-1, with 11 bases matching TRBD1. J lost 8 bases, V lost 1 base, and 7 bases had no gene match. Germline loops: CDR1 LGHNA, CDR2 YNFKEQ. The CDR3 sequence is 16 residues long.